One sample yielded the 10 T cell receptor beta chains listed below, sequenced in a study of graft-versus-host responses after intestinal transplantation. Their antigen targets remain unknown. Some clones are missing from TCRdb's copy, which holds only in-frame ones; the method was immunoSEQ multiplex PCR. The data hold about 100,000 clones, with roughly 87% observed a single time. The source material was unstimulated CD4+ T cells sorted from spleen or lymph node cells, sampled before intestinal transplant. The receptors originated from a human donor who received an intestinal transplant.

V and J are TRBV2 and TRBJ1-6; TRBD1 is a possible D gene (6 bases). The CDR3 is 13 amino acids. V shed 5 bases and J shed 8 bases, with 10 bases lying between them. Per germline, CDR1 SNHLY and CDR2 FYNNEI. The CDR3 DNA is TGTGCCAGCAGTTGGGACATTGATTCACCCCTCCACTTT. It codes for CASSWDIDSPLHF. The whole variable domain, filled in from reference TRBV2 and TRBJ1-6, reads EPEVTQTPSHQVTQMGQEVILRCVPISNHLYFYWYRQILGQKVEFLVSFYNNEISEKSEIFDDQFSVERPDGSNFTLKIRSTKLEDSAMYFCASSWDIDSPLHFGNGTRLTVT.

The rearrangement links TRBV6-5 to TRBJ2-7; perhaps TRBD2 as D (5 bases). In germline, CDR1 is MNHEY, CDR2 SVGAGI. The CDR3 runs 14 residues. Trimming cost V 0 bases and J 5 bases, with 11 bases left between them. The CDR3 region is CASSYSRGSHEQYF. The CDR3 region has the DNA TGTGCCAGCAGTTACTCACGGGGTTCCCACGAGCAGTACTTC.

This sequence joins TRBV5-5 and TRBJ1-4; D gene unclear. Germline V gene sequence: CDR1 SGHKS, CDR2 YYEKEE (reference sequence). Trimming left V 6 bases short and J 8 bases short, with 14 bases between. This CDR3 has 13 amino acids. The CDR3, as DNA: TGTGCCAGCACCCACCCCAGGACCGAAAAACTGTTTTTT. As protein: CASTHPRTEKLFF.

CDR3 in DNA: TGTGCCAGCAGCTTAGTAGCGTTTGAGCAGTTCTTC. Encoded protein: CASSLVAFEQFF. The chain combines TRBV7-2 with TRBJ2-1; D perhaps matches TRBD2 (5 bases). Trimming removed 1 base from V and 9 bases from J, with 7 bases in between. The CDR3 is 12 residues long. Looked up from germline, CDR1 is SGHTA and CDR2 is FQGNSA.

This clone was observed a few times. V and J are TRBV6-6 and TRBJ2-3; D gene uncertain. The CDR3 sequence is 12 residues long. CDR1 is MNHNY and CDR2 is SVGAGI in the germline V gene (reference sequence). Trimming stripped 1 base from V and 6 bases from J, with 5 bases between. The CDR3, as DNA: TGTGCCAGCAGTTACTTGGGGGATACGCAGTATTTT. The encoded protein is CASSYLGDTQYF.

The chain employs TRBV10-2 and TRBJ2-1; possibly TRBD2 for D (5 bases). V was pared by 3 bases and J by 0 bases, with 9 bases between. Germline V gene data show CDR1 as WSHSY and CDR2 as SAAADI. The CDR3 is 15 amino acids. The CDR3 nucleotides read TGCGCCAGCAGTGAATCGGGGAGCTCCTACAATGAGCAGTTCTTC. Amino acids: CASSESGSSYNEQFF.

The chain links TRBV5-4 to TRBJ1-1, with a possible D match to TRBD1 (6 bases). V lost 4 bases to trimming and J lost 10 bases, with 20 bases between them. Per the germline V gene, CDR1 is SGHNT and CDR2 is YYREEE (reference sequence). The CDR3 extends over 14 amino acids. The CDR3 coding sequence is TGTGCCAGCAGCCAGGCAGGAGGGGGACAAGGAGCTTTCTTT. Its protein product is CASSQAGGGQGAFF.

CDR3 DNA: TGTGCCAGCAGTTTCCTACGAGATACGCAGTATTTT. Translating it yields CASSFLRDTQYF. The chain couples TRBV7-2 to TRBJ2-3; no clear D gene. Trimming removed 6 bases from V and 5 bases from J, with 9 bases in between. The CDR3 contains 12 residues. Germline V gene lookup returns CDR1 SGHTA and CDR2 FQGNSA.

The V gene is TRBV7-9, the J gene TRBJ1-1, with TRBD1 identical over 7 bases. From germline, CDR1 is SEHNR and CDR2 FQNEAQ (reference sequence). The V and J ends lost 5 bases and 4 bases, in that order; junction bases with no gene match: 4. This CDR3 comprises 13 residues. The CDR3 spells CASSPDRITEAFF. CDR3 bases: TGTGCCAGCAGCCCGGACAGGATCACTGAAGCTTTCTTT.

The rearrangement links TRBV4-1 to TRBJ1-1, with TRBD1 as a possible D gene (6 bases). This CDR3 has 14 amino acids. CDR1 and CDR2 (germline): MGHRA, YSYEKL. The V end lost 3 bases, the J end lost 1 base, and 9 bases lay between the germline ends. The CDR3 DNA sequence: TGCGCCAGCAGCCACAAGACAGGGAACACTGAAGCTTTCTTT. Protein: CASSHKTGNTEAFF.